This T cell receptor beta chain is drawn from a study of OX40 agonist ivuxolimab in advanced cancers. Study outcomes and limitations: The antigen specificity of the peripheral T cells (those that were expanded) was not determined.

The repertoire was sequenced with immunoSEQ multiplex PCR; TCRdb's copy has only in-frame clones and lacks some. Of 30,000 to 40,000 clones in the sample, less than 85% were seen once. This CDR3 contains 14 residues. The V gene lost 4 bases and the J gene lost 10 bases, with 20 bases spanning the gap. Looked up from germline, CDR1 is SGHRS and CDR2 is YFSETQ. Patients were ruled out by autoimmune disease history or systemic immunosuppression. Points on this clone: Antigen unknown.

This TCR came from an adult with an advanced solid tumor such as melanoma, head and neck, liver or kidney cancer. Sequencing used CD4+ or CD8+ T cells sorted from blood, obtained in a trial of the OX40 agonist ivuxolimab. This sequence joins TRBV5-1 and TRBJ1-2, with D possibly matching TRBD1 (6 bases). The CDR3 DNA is TGCGCCAGCAGCCCCCACGTGTCAGGGGCTTTCTACACCTTC. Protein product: CASSPHVSGAFYTF.